Each of the 13 T cell receptor beta chains below was sequenced from the same sample in a study of T cells in Graves' hyperthyroidism and ophthalmopathy. Amplified regions were TCR beta CDR3 sequences from RNA transcripts. HTBI primers drove first-round RT-PCR of the TCR CDR3. TCRdb ran MiXCR on the multiplex PCR reads and lists one entry per CDR3 protein. The sample contains fewer than 250,000 distinct CDR3 sequences, 16% of which appear only once. The sequenced material came from blood. The receptors were sampled from a woman younger than 30 with Graves' ophthalmopathy.

In its sample, this clonotype was seen many times. This chain uses TRBV4-1 with TRBJ1-4, with D perhaps TRBD1 (5 bases). This CDR3 comprises 15 residues. The ends were cut back, 1 base at V and 7 bases at J, with 13 bases in the middle. Germline values: CDR1 MGHRA, CDR2 YSYEKL. The CDR3 reads CASSQVGQGGEKLFF. The CDR3 DNA is TGCGCCAGCAGCCAAGTTGGCCAGGGTGGTGAAAAACTGTTTTTT.

This clonotype came up a few times. The V call is TRBV11-2, the J call TRBJ2-6; possible D gene TRBD2, 6 bases. The CDR3 contains 17 residues. The V end lost 5 bases, the J end lost 4 bases, and 18 bases lay between the germline ends. CDR1 SGHAT and CDR2 FQNNGV come from the germline V gene. The CDR3 is CASSHTWGEGGANVLTF. As DNA, the CDR3 is TGTGCCAGCAGCCACACTTGGGGGGAAGGGGGGGCCAACGTCCTGACTTTC.

The table lists this clonotype with many counts. The rearrangement joins TRBV12-3 or TRBV12-4 to TRBJ2-3, with D possibly TRBD2 on 6 matching bases. This CDR3 is 15 amino acids long. The V and J ends lost 3 bases and 3 bases respectively, with 13 bases between them. CDR3 bases: TGTGCCAGCAGTTTTAGGGAGGCTAGAACAGATACGCAGTATTTT. It yields the protein CASSFREARTDTQYF.

This clonotype was observed a few times. This chain links TRBV24-1 with TRBJ2-3, with D unclear. Trimming pared 9 bases from V and 4 bases from J, leaving 25 bases between. Germline V gene sequence: CDR1 KGHDR, CDR2 SFDVKD. This CDR3 is 17 amino acids long. The CDR3 reads CATSQPSTEATPDTQYF. The CDR3 DNA is TGTGCCACCTCACAACCATCTACGGAAGCAACCCCAGATACGCAGTATTTT.

In its sample, this clonotype was seen many times. The V and J genes are TRBV6-5 and TRBJ1-3; TRBD1 is a possible D gene (6 bases). The V and J ends lost 0 bases and 4 bases respectively, with 10 bases between them. Germline CDR1 reads MNHEY; CDR2 reads SVGAGI. This CDR3 comprises 15 residues. The CDR3 nucleotides are TGTGCCAGCAGTTACTCGCGGACAGCCGGAAACACCATATATTTT. Translated, it gives CASSYSRTAGNTIYF.

This clonotype was seen many times. The rearrangement uses TRBV2 and TRBJ1-2; 7 bases line up with TRBD1. The V gene end was trimmed by 4 bases and the J gene end by 8 bases; junction bases not matched to a gene: 10. Germline loops: CDR1 SNHLY, CDR2 FYNNEI. The CDR3 is made up of 14 amino acids. The CDR3 sequence: CASSGQGRADGYTF. The DNA for the CDR3 is TGTGCCAGCAGTGGACAGGGTAGGGCCGACGGCTACACCTTC.

This chain uses TRBV12-3 or TRBV12-4 with TRBJ2-3, with 7 bases lining up with TRBD2. V was clipped by 3 bases and J by 0 bases; unmatched bases: 6. This CDR3 spans 16 amino acids. CDR3 sequence: CASSLWRGGSTDTQYF. In DNA, the CDR3 is TGTGCCAGCAGTTTGTGGAGGGGAGGGAGCACAGATACGCAGTATTTT.

This clonotype was detected ten times or more. The chain carries TRBV9 and TRBJ2-3, with 7 bases identical to TRBD2. Unmatched junction bases numbered 5, after V lost 3 bases and J lost 4 bases. The CDR3 contains 14 residues. In germline, CDR1 is SGDLS, CDR2 YYNGEE. The CDR3 is CASSASGTADTQYF. For the CDR3, the DNA is TGTGCCAGCAGCGCGAGCGGGACCGCAGATACGCAGTATTTT.

This chain links TRBV18 with TRBJ2-3; 15 bases agree with TRBD2. The CDR3 runs to 16 residues. V gave up 4 bases and J gave up 4 bases; unmatched junction bases: 3. Germline lookup yields CDR1 KGHSH and CDR2 LQKENI. CDR3 nucleotide sequence: TGTGCCAGCTCACGGACTAGCGGGGGGGGCTCAGATACGCAGTATTTT. This sequence encodes CASSRTSGGGSDTQYF.

Turning to this clonotype: A much larger clone is a single base away; this may be a read error. The chain combines TRBV7-2 with TRBJ1-1; 9 bases agree with TRBD1. The CDR3 sequence is 14 residues long. The germline CDR1 and CDR2 sequences are SGHTA and FQGNSA. The CDR3 sequence: CASSLGQGKTDAFF. The CDR3 nucleotides read TGTGCCAGCAGCTTGGGACAGGGAAAGACTGATGCTTTCTTT.

Many counts were recorded for this clonotype. The chain recombines TRBV2 with TRBJ2-7; 10 bases agree with TRBD2. The CDR3 contains 13 residues. V lost 5 bases and J lost 6; bases outside the gene matches: 4. Germline V CDR1 and CDR2: SNHLY, FYNNEI. The CDR3 sequence is CASSSGGAGEQYF. CDR3 sequence (DNA): TGTGCCAGCAGTAGCGGGGGGGCCGGCGAGCAGTACTTC.

The gene calls are TRBV19 and TRBJ1-2; D might be TRBD1 (6 bases). The length of the CDR3 is 14 residues. CDR1 is LNHDA, CDR2 SQIVND, per germline (reference sequence). The V end lost 0 bases, the J end lost 2 bases, and 7 bases lay between the germline ends. The CDR3 protein is CASSIDRGNYGYTF. The CDR3, as DNA: TGTGCCAGTAGTATAGATAGGGGGAACTATGGCTACACCTTC. Full variable domain (rest looked up from reference TRBV19 and TRBJ1-2): DGGITQSPKYLFRKEGQNVTLSCEQNLNHDAMYWYRQDPGQGLRLIYYSQIVNDFQKGDIAEGYSVSREKKESFPLTVTSAQKNPTAFYLCASSIDRGNYGYTFGSGTRLTVV.

The genes are TRBV24-1 and TRBJ2-2; D is possibly TRBD2 (6 bases). There are 16 residues in the CDR3. Trimming removed 3 bases at V and 2 bases at J, with 12 bases between. In germline, CDR1 is KGHDR, CDR2 SFDVKD. DNA of the CDR3: TGTGCCACCAGTGATGGAGGGACTTTAAACACCGGGGAGCTGTTTTTT. This sequence encodes CATSDGGTLNTGELFF.